This T cell receptor beta chain was captured in a study of T cell repertoires in cytomegalovirus infection. Study information: CMV infection and matching HLA type were both indicated by public TCR beta signatures. Study conclusions and caveats: HLA-C-restricted CMV clonotypes gave the most frequent clonotype in two of eight donors. Summed frequency of public TCR beta families distinguished CMV carriers with the relevant HLA.

This clonotype was counted between two and nine times. What it binds is unknown. TCRdb re-derived calls from the reads in MiXCR, one entry per CDR3 protein. The sample lists about 740,000 distinct CDR3 sequences, less than 40% occurring once. V dropped 1 base and J dropped 0 bases, with 9 bases sitting between them. CDR1 is MNHEY and CDR2 is SMNVEV in the germline V gene (reference sequence). CDR3 length equals 15 residues. The TCR was taken from a human donor in good health (CMV status not recorded). Some clones in this sample may be carry-over from other donors' samples. The specimen was PBMCs. The chain links TRBV27 to TRBJ1-1; the D is unclear. CDR3 in amino acids: CASSLYRGMNTEAFF. The DNA of the CDR3 is TGTGCCAGCAGTTTATATCGGGGAATGAACACTGAAGCTTTCTTT.